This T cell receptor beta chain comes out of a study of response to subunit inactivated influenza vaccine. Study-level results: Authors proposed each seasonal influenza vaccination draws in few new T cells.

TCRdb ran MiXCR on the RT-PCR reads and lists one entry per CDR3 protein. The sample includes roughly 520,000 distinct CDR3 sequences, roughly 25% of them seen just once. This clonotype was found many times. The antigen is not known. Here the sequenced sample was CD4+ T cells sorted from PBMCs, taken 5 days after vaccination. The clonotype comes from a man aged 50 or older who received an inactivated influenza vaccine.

DNA of the CDR3: TGTGCCAGCAGAAAAACCGGGACTAGCAATGAGCAGTTCTTC. It translates to CASRKTGTSNEQFF. This sequence joins TRBV11-2 and TRBJ2-1; the match to TRBD2 covers 8 bases. There are 14 residues in the CDR3. V shed 6 bases and J 6 bases; nucleotides not matched to a gene: 7. Germline V gene data show CDR1 as SGHAT and CDR2 as FQNNGV.